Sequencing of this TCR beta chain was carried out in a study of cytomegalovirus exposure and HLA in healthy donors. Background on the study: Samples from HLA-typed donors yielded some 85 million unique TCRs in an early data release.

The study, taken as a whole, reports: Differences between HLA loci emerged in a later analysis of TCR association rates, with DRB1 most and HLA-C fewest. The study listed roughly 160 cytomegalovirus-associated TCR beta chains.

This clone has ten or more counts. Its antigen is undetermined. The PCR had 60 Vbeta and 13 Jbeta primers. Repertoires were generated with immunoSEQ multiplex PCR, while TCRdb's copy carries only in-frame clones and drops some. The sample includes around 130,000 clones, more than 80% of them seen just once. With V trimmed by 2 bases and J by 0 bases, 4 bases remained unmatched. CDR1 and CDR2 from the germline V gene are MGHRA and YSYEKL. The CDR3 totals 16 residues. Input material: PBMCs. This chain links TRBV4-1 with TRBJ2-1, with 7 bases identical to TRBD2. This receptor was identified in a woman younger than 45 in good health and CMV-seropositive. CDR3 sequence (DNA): TGCGCCAGCAGCCAACTTCTAGCGGACTCCTACAATGAGCAGTTCTTC. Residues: CASSQLLADSYNEQFF.